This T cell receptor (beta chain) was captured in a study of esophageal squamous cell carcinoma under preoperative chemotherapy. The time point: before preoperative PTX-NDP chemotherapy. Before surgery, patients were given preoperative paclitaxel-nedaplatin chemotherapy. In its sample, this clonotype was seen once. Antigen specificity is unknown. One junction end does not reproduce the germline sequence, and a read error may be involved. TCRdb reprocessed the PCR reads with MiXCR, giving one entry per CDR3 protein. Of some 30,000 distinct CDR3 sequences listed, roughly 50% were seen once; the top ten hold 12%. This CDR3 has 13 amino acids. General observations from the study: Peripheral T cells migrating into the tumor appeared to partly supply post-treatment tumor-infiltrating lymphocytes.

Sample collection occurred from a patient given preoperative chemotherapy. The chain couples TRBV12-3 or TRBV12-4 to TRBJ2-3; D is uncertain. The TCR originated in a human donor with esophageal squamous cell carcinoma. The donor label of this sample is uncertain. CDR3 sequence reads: CASSAVPTGTLYF. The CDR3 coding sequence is TGTGCCAGCAGCGCTGTCCCCACCGGTACGCTGTATTTT.